In this sample, the clone carrying this TCR beta chain turned up a few times. Antigen specificity is unknown. The sample originates from a study of T cell repertoires in cytomegalovirus infection. Turning to the study itself: Selected CMV epitopes included recently identified HLA-C-restricted ones as well as well-studied HLA-B-restricted ones. It was the public TCR beta signatures that indicated both CMV infection and matching HLA type. Broader study findings: Ex vivo, HLA-C-restricted CMV-specific TCR beta clonotypes prevailed over the rest of the response. Accumulated public TCR beta family frequency recognized individuals carrying CMV together with the relevant HLA.

The V and J ends lost 5 bases and 5 bases respectively, with 13 bases between them. The CDR3 runs 13 residues. CDR1 is WSHSY and CDR2 is SAAADI in the germline V gene. MiXCR was run by TCRdb on the reads, yielding one entry per CDR3 protein. Among roughly 860,000 distinct CDR3 sequences listed, around a third were seen once. The rearrangement uses TRBV10-2 and TRBJ2-7; D tentatively fits TRBD1 or TRBD2 (5 bases each). Sequenced material: cultured CD8+ T cells from PBMCs, taken from culture after CMV antigen stimulation. The TCR comes from a human donor in good health (CMV status not recorded). Some clones in this sample may be carry-over from other donors' samples. DNA of the CDR3: TGCGCCAGCAGTCAGGGAGATGCGGACGAGCAGTACTTC. Protein product: CASSQGDADEQYF.